This passage covers 20 T cell receptor beta chains from one sample sequenced in a study of human T cells and chemical hapten exposure. TCRdb re-called the RACE reads through MiXCR, storing one row per CDR3 protein. Among about 81,000 distinct CDR3 sequences, about a tenth were seen once, and the ten largest hold 2% to 2.5%. Time point given: patch test 2, 6 weeks after DPC sensitization. Treatment indicated: therapeutic diphenylcyclopropenone sensitization with weekly scalp DPC. The specimen comprised whole blood, sampled in connection with sensitization to the hapten diphenylcyclopropenone (DPC). The receptors here all came from a woman aged 30 to 39 with alopecia areata. Some clones in this sample may be carry-over from other donors' samples.

This clonotype showed up many times. The gene calls are TRBV2 and TRBJ1-5; D gene uncertain. Germline lookup yields CDR1 SNHLY and CDR2 FYNNEI. The germline V and J ends were trimmed by 8 bases and 3 bases, with 14 bases remaining between them. The CDR3 length is 14 residues. This CDR3 is CASAGASSNQPQHF. The DNA of the CDR3 is TGTGCCAGCGCGGGAGCCAGTTCCAATCAGCCCCAGCATTTT.

In its sample, this clonotype was seen many times. V and J are TRBV29-1 and TRBJ2-1; D is unclear. The CDR3 runs 19 residues. V dropped 7 bases and J dropped 0 bases, with 28 bases sitting between them. Germline loops: CDR1 SQVTM, CDR2 ANQGSEA. CDR3 residues: CSGHTRRVAMESSYNEQFF. CDR3 nucleotides: TGCAGCGGCCATACACGCCGGGTTGCTATGGAGAGCTCCTACAATGAGCAGTTCTTC.

This clonotype has just a few counts. This CDR3 reads CASSVGTGDKETQYF. In DNA, the CDR3 is TGTGCCAGCAGCGTCGGGACAGGAGATAAAGAGACCCAGTACTTC. The genes are TRBV9 and TRBJ2-5; 8 nucleotides match TRBD1. This CDR3 is 15 amino acids long. Germline V gene data show CDR1 as SGDLS and CDR2 as YYNGEE. The V segment lost 2 bases and the J segment 3 bases; nucleotides outside the gene matches: 6.

This rearrangement joins TRBV12-2 to TRBJ1-5; the table's D call, TRBD1, was not checked against the DNA. TRBV12-2 is noted as a pseudogene. This CDR3 spans 15 amino acids. The CDR3 nucleotides are TGTGCAAGTCGCAGATGGACAGGGAGCAATCAGCCCCAGCATTTT. Amino acids: CASRRWTGSNQPQHF.

This clonotype was picked up a small number of times. The rearrangement uses TRBV5-1 and TRBJ1-5; maybe TRBD1 (5 bases). The CDR3 has 15 amino acids. In germline, CDR1 is SGHRS, CDR2 YFSETQ. V gave up 0 bases and J gave up 5 bases, with 12 bases separating them. CDR3 amino acids: CASSLGSGGDQPQHF. In DNA form, the CDR3 reads TGCGCCAGCAGCTTGGGGTCCGGAGGGGATCAGCCCCAGCATTTT.

The table lists this clonotype with many counts. V gene TRBV12-3 or TRBV12-4 combines with J gene TRBJ2-5, with D possibly TRBD1 on 5 matching bases. Trimming removed 5 bases at V and 4 bases at J, with 14 bases between. The CDR3 sequence is 14 residues long. The CDR3 DNA sequence: TGTGCCAGCAGTAAACCTCGACAGCCAGAGACCCAGTACTTC. Its protein is CASSKPRQPETQYF.

As to this clonotype: Because it lacks the conserved phenylalanine or tryptophan at the end, this CDR3 is likely a read error. The DNA is omitted, as the CDR3 cannot be located on it reliably, and the CDR3 follows TCRdb's listing. V and J are TRBV11-2 and TRBJ2-5; TRBD1 is the table's D call, not checked against the DNA. Per the germline V gene, CDR1 is SGHAT and CDR2 is FQNNGV. The CDR3 length equals 14 residues, ends included. CDR3: CASSLTGGDSGASI.

This clonotype was observed at least ten times. The chain is built from TRBV25-1 and TRBJ2-5; D gene unclear. CDR1 is MGHDK, CDR2 SYGVNS, per germline. The V gene lost 7 bases and the J gene lost 5 bases, with 17 bases spanning the gap. The CDR3 sequence is 14 residues long. The CDR3, as DNA: TGTGCCAGCACCCCGGTGTTTTCCGGGGAGACCCAGTACTTC. Amino acids: CASTPVFSGETQYF.

J is TRBJ1-2 and V is TRBV12-3 or TRBV12-4; D is unresolved. The CDR3 covers 12 residues. The V end lost 4 bases, the J end lost 2 bases, and 5 bases lay between the germline ends. Here the CDR3 DNA reads TGTGCCAGCAGTTCTGGGAACTATGGCTACACCTTC. This gives the protein CASSSGNYGYTF.

This clonotype has at least ten counts. J is TRBJ1-5 and V is TRBV30, with a possible D match to TRBD1 (5 bases). This CDR3 has 13 residues. With 5 bases removed from V and 5 bases from J, the gap between germline ends came to 13 bases. Per the germline V gene, CDR1 is GTSNPN and CDR2 is SVGIG (reference sequence). The chain's CDR3 is CAWGRGNDQPQHF. The CDR3 DNA follows: TGTGCCTGGGGTCGGGGGAATGATCAGCCCCAGCATTTT.

This clonotype was observed many times. The chain carries TRBV11-2 and TRBJ2-5, with D possibly TRBD1 on 6 matching bases. Trimming left V 3 bases short and J 2 bases short, with 19 bases between. The germline V gene encodes CDR1 SGHAT and CDR2 FQNNGV. The CDR3 sequence is 17 residues long. The CDR3 DNA sequence: TGTGCCAGCAGCTTCCCGCTCCCGGGACACCTACAAGAGACCCAGTACTTC. The encoded protein is CASSFPLPGHLQETQYF.

This clonotype has just a few counts. CDR3 nucleotide sequence: TGTGCCAGCAGTTTCAGTGACAGACCGAACACTGAAGCTTTCTTT. Protein: CASSFSDRPNTEAFF. The chain is built from TRBV12-3 or TRBV12-4 and TRBJ1-1, with a weak D call TRBD1 (5 bases). This CDR3 has 15 residues. The V end lost 3 bases, the J end lost 1 base, and 12 bases lay between the germline ends.

A few counts support this clonotype. V gene TRBV5-1 combines with J gene TRBJ2-1; D remains ambiguous. Per the germline V gene, CDR1 is SGHRS and CDR2 is YFSETQ. V lost 4 bases, J lost 9 bases, and 11 bases lay in between. This CDR3 has 12 amino acids. CDR3 bases: TGCGCCAGCAGCCCGGTTGGTGTTGAGCAGTTCTTC. This gives the protein CASSPVGVEQFF.

The table lists this clonotype with many counts. The chain combines TRBV18 with TRBJ1-5, with 7 positions matching TRBD1. V lost 2 bases and J lost 1; bases outside the gene matches: 8. Germline-derived CDR1 and CDR2 are KGHSH and LQKENI. There are 17 residues in the CDR3. CDR3: CASSPGQAPGSNQPQHF. CDR3 nucleotide sequence: TGTGCCAGCTCACCAGGACAGGCCCCGGGAAGCAATCAGCCCCAGCATTTT.

There are a few counts of this clonotype. The J gene is TRBJ2-5, the V gene TRBV7-2, with D tentatively TRBD1 (6 bases). The CDR3 sequence is 13 residues long. Germline V gene data show CDR1 as SGHTA and CDR2 as FQGNSA. Deletions cut 7 bases from V and 5 bases from J, with 14 bases between. The DNA for the CDR3 is TGTGCCAGCAAAGTGGTGGGGGCCGAGACCCAGTACTTC. The encoded protein is CASKVVGAETQYF. The full variable domain, in which reference TRBV7-2 and TRBJ2-5 provide the parts outside the CDR3, is GAGVSQSPSNKVTEKGKDVELRCDPISGHTALYWYRQSLGQGLEFLIYFQGNSAPDKSGLPSDRFSAERTGGSVSTLTIQRTQQEDSAVYLCASKVVGAETQYFGPGTRLLVL.

This clonotype has a count of ten or more. The chain links TRBV7-6 to TRBJ2-1; TRBD1 or TRBD2 may be the D gene (6 bases each). There are 15 residues in the CDR3. Germline CDR1 is SGHVS and CDR2 is FNYEAQ. V was shortened by 5 bases and J by 6 bases, with 17 bases between the two germline ends. CDR3 sequence reads: CASSLGGPAANEQFF. CDR3 DNA sequence: TGTGCCAGCAGCCTTGGGGGGCCCGCTGCCAATGAGCAGTTCTTC.

In this sample, this clonotype turned up a few times. V is TRBV18 and J is TRBJ2-7; D uncertain. The V end was cut by 5 bases, the J end by 4 bases, with 9 bases between. The CDR3 runs to 12 residues. The germline V gene has CDR1 KGHSH and CDR2 LQKENI. The CDR3 loop reads CASSSDGYEQYF. The CDR3 DNA sequence: TGTGCCAGCTCATCGGACGGGTACGAGCAGTACTTC.

The rearrangement joins TRBV4-2 to TRBJ2-7; maybe TRBD2 (6 bases). The CDR3 length is 15 residues. V was shortened by 0 bases and J by 3 bases, with 12 bases between the two germline ends. Germline CDR1 and CDR2: LGHNA and YNFKEQ. CDR3 DNA: TGTGCCAGCAGCCAAGACCGGGGAGGAGACTACGAGCAGTACTTC. This encodes CASSQDRGGDYEQYF.

In its sample, this clonotype was seen many times. The chain joins TRBV20-1 to TRBJ1-4, with a weak D call TRBD1 (5 bases). CDR1 DFQATT and CDR2 SNEGSKA come from the germline V gene (reference sequence). V lost 5 bases and J 0 bases, leaving 22 bases between the germline ends. This CDR3 has 18 residues. This CDR3 is CSAGDWSGRSTTNEKLFF. For the CDR3, the DNA is TGCAGTGCTGGGGACTGGTCGGGACGCAGCACAACTAATGAAAAACTGTTTTTT.

This clonotype showed up many times. This rearrangement joins TRBV7-2 to TRBJ1-2, with a possible D match to TRBD1 (6 bases). Trimming shortened V by 0 bases and J by 2 bases, and 10 bases separated the two germline ends. In germline, CDR1 is SGHTA, CDR2 FQGNSA. CDR3 size: 15 residues. The CDR3 DNA sequence: TGTGCCAGCAGCTTAGCGCCGGGGGCGAACTATGGCTACACCTTC. Translating it yields CASSLAPGANYGYTF. The full variable domain, completed using reference TRBV7-2 and TRBJ1-2, is GAGVSQSPSNKVTEKGKDVELRCDPISGHTALYWYRQSLGQGLEFLIYFQGNSAPDKSGLPSDRFSAERTGGSVSTLTIQRTQQEDSAVYLCASSLAPGANYGYTFGSGTRLTVV.